Reported below is one TCR beta chain. The antigen remains unidentified. This specimen comes from a study of blood T cells in healthy people across ages. Notes on the study in general: With age, beta diversity per million T cells declined roughly linearly, significantly by about 37.

Through a sample-barcoded 5' primer and a J-beta primer mix, a second PCR was run for roughly 6 to 11 cycles. Each CDR3 protein is one row after TCRdb ran MiXCR on the 5' RACE reads. The sample shows hundreds of thousands of distinct CDR3 sequences, approximately 65% of them seen only once. Germline CDR1 DFQATT, CDR2 SNEGSKA (reference sequence). V gave up 4 bases and J gave up 5 bases, with 12 bases separating them. The CDR3 has 13 amino acids. This TCR was sampled from a man aged 30-40 years in good health. V usage is TRBV20-1 and J usage is TRBJ2-1, with a weak D call TRBD1 (6 bases). Material: blood. The CDR3 nucleotides read TGCAGTGCTACAGGGGTCGTACACAATGAGCAGTTCTTC. Translating gives CSATGVVHNEQFF.